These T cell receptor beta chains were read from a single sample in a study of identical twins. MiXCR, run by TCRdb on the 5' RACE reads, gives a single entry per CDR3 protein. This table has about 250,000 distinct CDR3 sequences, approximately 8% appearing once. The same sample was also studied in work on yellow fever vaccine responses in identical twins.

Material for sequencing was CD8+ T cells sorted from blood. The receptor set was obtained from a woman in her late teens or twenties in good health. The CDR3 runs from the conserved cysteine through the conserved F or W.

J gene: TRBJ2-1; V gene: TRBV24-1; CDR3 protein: CATSDFPGNDNEQFF
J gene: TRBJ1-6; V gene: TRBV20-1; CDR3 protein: CSARGGSSSYNSPLHF
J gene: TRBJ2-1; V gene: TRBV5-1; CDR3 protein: CASSPTGKPLYEQFF
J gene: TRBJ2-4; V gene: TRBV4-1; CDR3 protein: CASSQDGLAQYF
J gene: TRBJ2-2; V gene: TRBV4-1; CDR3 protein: CASSQRVAGANTGELFF
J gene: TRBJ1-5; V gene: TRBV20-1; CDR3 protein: CSARGMNRGWYGQPQHF
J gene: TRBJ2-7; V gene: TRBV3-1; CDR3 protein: CASSHGASSYEQYF
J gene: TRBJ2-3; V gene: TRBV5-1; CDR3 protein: CASSFSRETDTQYF
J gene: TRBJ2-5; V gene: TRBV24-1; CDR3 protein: CATSELRTGGSETQYF
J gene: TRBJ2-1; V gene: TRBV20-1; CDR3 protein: CSARRWTSGGNEQFF
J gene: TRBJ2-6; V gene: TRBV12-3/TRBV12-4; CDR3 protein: CASLGGANVLTF
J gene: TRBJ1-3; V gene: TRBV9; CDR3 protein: CASSSDHRVDTIYF
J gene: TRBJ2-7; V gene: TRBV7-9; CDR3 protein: CASSLGNFEQYF
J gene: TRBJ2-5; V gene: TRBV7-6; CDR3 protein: CASSIGQAQETQYF
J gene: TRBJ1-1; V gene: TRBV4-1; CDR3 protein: CASDQGGNTEAFF
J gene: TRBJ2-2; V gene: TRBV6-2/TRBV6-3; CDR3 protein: CASSYEGTDTGELFF
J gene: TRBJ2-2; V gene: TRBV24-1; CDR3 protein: CATESESGELFF
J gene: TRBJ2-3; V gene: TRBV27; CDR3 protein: CASSFRRTGTQYF
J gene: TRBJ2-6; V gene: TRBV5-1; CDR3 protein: CASSPTTGSGANVLTF
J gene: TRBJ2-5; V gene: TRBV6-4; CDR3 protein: CASGGNWETQYF
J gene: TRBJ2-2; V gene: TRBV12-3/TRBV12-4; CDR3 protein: CASSWQRSTGELFF
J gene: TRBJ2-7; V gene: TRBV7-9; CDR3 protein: CASSSSESSYEQYF
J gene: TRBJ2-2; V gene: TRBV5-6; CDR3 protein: CASSAGTSLGELFF
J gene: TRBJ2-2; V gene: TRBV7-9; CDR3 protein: CAGTVGSGELFF
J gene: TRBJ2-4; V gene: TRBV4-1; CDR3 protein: CASSTRTSDPENIQYF
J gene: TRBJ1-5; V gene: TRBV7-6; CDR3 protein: CASSLRAGYQPQHF
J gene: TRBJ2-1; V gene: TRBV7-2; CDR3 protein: CASAIGLRGRDEQFF
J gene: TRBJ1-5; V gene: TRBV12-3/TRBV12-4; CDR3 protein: CASRKGGSNQPQHF
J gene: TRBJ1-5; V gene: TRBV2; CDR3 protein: CASSEGLGSNQPQHF
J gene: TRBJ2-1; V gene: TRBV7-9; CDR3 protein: CASTQTSYNEEFF